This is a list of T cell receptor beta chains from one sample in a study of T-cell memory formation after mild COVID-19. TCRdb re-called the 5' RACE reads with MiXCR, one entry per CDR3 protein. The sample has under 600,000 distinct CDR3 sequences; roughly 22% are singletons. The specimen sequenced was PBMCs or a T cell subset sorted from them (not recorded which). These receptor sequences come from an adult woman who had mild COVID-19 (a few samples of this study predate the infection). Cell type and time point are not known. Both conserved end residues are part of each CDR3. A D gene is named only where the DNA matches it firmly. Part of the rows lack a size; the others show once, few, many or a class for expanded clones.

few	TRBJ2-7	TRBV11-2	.	TGTGCCAGCAGCTCGATGACGGGCACCTACGAGCAGTACTTC	CASSSMTGTYEQYF
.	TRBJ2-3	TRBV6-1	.	TGTGCCAGCAGTGTGGCCGGTGGGGGCGATACGCAGTATTTT	CASSVAGGGDTQYF
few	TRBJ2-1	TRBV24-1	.	TGTGCCACCAGTGAAAGCAGGGTGTTGACTGAGCAGTTCTTC	CATSESRVLTEQFF
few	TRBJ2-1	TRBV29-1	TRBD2	TGCAGCGTTACTCGGGGGGGGTCCTACAATGAGCAGTTCTTC	CSVTRGGSYNEQFF
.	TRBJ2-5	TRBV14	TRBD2	TGTGCCAGCAGCCAGCGGGGCGGGAGAGAGACCCAGTACTTC	CASSQRGGRETQYF
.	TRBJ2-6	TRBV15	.	TGTGCCACCAGCAGGGGAGTACCTGGGGCCAACGTCCTGACTTTC	CATSRGVPGANVLTF
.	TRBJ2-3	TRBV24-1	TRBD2	TGTGCCACCAGTGATTTGCCTAGCGGGATCAGCACAGATACGCAGTATTTT	CATSDLPSGISTDTQYF
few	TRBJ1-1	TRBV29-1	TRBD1	TGCAGCGTCGAGAGGGGGCAGATTGGAAACACTGAAGCTTTCTTT	CSVERGQIGNTEAFF
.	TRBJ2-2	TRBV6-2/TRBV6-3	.	TGTGCCAGCACGTCGCCCCCGGCCGGGGAGCTGTTTTTT	CASTSPPAGELFF
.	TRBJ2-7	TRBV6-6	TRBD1	TGTGCCAGCAGAGACAAGGGGACAGGGATCTACGAGCAGTACTTC	CASRDKGTGIYEQYF
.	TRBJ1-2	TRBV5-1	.	TGCGCCAGCAGCTTTGGGCCCCCGGAAGGCTACACCTTC	CASSFGPPEGYTF
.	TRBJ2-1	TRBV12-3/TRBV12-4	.	TGTGCCATCCAGTTTGGGGCCAGAAGGGGCTTC	CAIQFGARRGF
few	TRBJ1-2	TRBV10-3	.	TGTGCCATCAGTGAGCCCATACCTGGGAATGGCTACACCTTC	CAISEPIPGNGYTF
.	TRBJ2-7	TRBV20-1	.	TGCAGTGCTAGGACCACGATCCAGCAAGCCTCCTACGAGCAGTACTTC	CSARTTIQQASYEQYF
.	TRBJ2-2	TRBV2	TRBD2	TGTGCCAGCGCGGGGGGGACCGGACCCGGGGAGCTGTTTTTT	CASAGGTGPGELFF
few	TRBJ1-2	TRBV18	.	TGTGCCAGCTCACCTGACGTTCTCTATGGCTACACCTTC	CASSPDVLYGYTF
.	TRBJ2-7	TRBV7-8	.	TGTGCCAGCAGCTTATTTCTCCACGAGCAGTACTTC	CASSLFLHEQYF
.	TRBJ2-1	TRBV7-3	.	TGTGCCAGCAGCTTCTCGGACGGAAATGAGCAGTTCTTC	CASSFSDGNEQFF
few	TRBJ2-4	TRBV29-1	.	TGCAGCGTTGAAGAAAACAGGGAAGATCAGTACTTC	CSVEENREDQYF
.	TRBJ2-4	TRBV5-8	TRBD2	TGTGCCAGCAGCTGGGGCCCGGCGGGGGTGTTTGGCAAAAACATTCAGTACTTC	CASSWGPAGVFGKNIQYF
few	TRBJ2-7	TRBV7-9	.	TGTGCCAGCAGCTTAGGGGGGTCCCAGGGCGACGAGCAGTACTTC	CASSLGGSQGDEQYF
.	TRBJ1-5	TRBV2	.	TGTGCCAGCAGTGAAAGAGGAGGGGTGTGGAATCAGCCCCAGCATTTT	CASSERGGVWNQPQHF
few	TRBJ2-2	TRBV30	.	TGTGCCTGGAGTAGTGGGAACACCGGGGAGCTGTTTTTT	CAWSSGNTGELFF
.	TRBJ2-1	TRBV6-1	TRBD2	TGTGCCAGCAGTGACCTTTCTGCGGGGGTAGGAAATGAGCAGTTCTTC	CASSDLSAGVGNEQFF
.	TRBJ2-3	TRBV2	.	TGTGCCAGGGATGGGAGTGGGGGCCTCACAGATACGCAGTATTTT	CARDGSGGLTDTQYF
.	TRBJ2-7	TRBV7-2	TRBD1	TGTGCCAGCAGCTCAGGGGGCCCCTACGAGCAGTACTTC	CASSSGGPYEQYF
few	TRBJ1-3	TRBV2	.	TGTGCCAGCACCGACAGCGGGTCTGGAAACACCATATATTTT	CASTDSGSGNTIYF
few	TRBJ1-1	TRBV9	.	TGTGCCAGCAGCGTCTCCGGGATCGTGAACACTGAAGCTTTCTTT	CASSVSGIVNTEAFF
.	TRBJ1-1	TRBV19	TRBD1	TGTGCCAGTAGTAAGGGACAGGGGTGGGAAGCTTTCTTT	CASSKGQGWEAFF
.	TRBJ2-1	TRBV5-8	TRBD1	TGTGCCAGCCTCGGACAGGGGAGGATCAATGAGCAGTTCTTC	CASLGQGRINEQFF
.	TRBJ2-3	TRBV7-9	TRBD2	TGTGCCAGCAGCTTAGCCCCGAGCGGGGGCACAGATACGCAGTATTTT	CASSLAPSGGTDTQYF
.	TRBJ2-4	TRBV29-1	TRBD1	TGCAGCGTTGGGAACAGGGGCCTAAACATTCAGTACTTC	CSVGNRGLNIQYF
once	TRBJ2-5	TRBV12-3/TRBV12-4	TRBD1	TGTGCCAGCAGTTCGCCGGGACAGTACCAAGAGACCCAGTACTTC	CASSSPGQYQETQYF
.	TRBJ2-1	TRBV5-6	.	TGTGCCAGCAGCTTGGCGGCTAGCGAGTACAATGAGCAGTTCTTC	CASSLAASEYNEQFF
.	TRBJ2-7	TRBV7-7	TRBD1	TGTGCCAGCAGCTCCGGGACAGGGGCCATCGAGCAGTACTTC	CASSSGTGAIEQYF
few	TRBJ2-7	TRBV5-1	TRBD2	TGCGCCAGCAGCTTGGGGACTAGCGGCGGATACGAGCAGTACTTC	CASSLGTSGGYEQYF
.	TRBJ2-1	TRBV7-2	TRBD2	TGTGCCAGCAGCTTAAGGGGCCCCGGGACTAGAAGCAATGAGCAGTTCTTC	CASSLRGPGTRSNEQFF
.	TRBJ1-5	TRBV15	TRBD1	TGTGCCACCAGCACGGGACAGGGGAATCAGCCCCAGCATTTT	CATSTGQGNQPQHF
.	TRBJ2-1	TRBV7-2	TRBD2	TGTGCCAGCAGCGGGGGGCTAGCGGGAGGGCGCCACAATGAGCAGTTCTTC	CASSGGLAGGRHNEQFF
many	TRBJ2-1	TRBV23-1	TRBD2	TGCGCCAGTTCCGGAGGGCGGGGGGCCACAAATGAGCAGTTCTTC	CASSGGRGATNEQFF
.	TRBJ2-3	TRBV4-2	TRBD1	TGTGCCAGCAGCCAAGCTATCCTAACGGGACAGAACCTTACTCGCACAGATACGCAGTATTTT	CASSQAILTGQNLTRTDTQYF
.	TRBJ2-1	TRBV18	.	TGTGCCAGCTCACCATTGGGTCCCCAACGCTCCTACAATGAGCAGTTCTTC	CASSPLGPQRSYNEQFF
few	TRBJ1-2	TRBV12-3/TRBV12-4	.	TGTGCCAGCAGCCCGACGACGAACTATGGCTACACCTTC	CASSPTTNYGYTF
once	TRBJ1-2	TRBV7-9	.	TGTGCCAGCAGCGCCCGGGACACGGCCGGGACTGGCTACACCTTC	CASSARDTAGTGYTF
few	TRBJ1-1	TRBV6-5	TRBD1	TGTGCCAGCAGGCTGACAGGGGCGAACACTGAAGCTTTCTTT	CASRLTGANTEAFF
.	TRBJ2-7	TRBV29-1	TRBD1	TGCAGCGTGGGGACAGGGAGGTCAGGCGAGCAGTACTTC	CSVGTGRSGEQYF